The clone carrying this TCR beta chain was recorded a few times. The antigen remains undetermined. This sample is drawn from a study of regulatory T cells in long-lasting Graves disease. For TCR beta, libraries came from iRepertoire HTBI primers and Arm-PCR of CDR3 regions. TCRdb reprocessed the multiplex PCR reads with MiXCR, giving one entry per CDR3 protein. The repertoire holds approximately 540,000 distinct CDR3 sequences, around 12% seen once, with about 8.3% in the top ten. The time point is: newly diagnosed GD, antithyroid drugs for less than 3 months. RNA isolated from PBMCs was used to make the TCR library. Study-wide points: TCR diversity was lower in persistent Graves' patients (versus newly diagnosed ones). Preferential use of TRBV28, TRBJ1-2 and TRBJ2-5 was seen in persistent disease. Whereas about 870 public clonotypes were shared by new patients, persistent patients shared more, at 2,500 to 3,000.

V dropped 3 bases and J dropped 4 bases, with 23 bases sitting between them. The CDR3 consists of 18 residues. Germline loops: CDR1 MDHEN, CDR2 SYDVKM. This sample was shared with a second study, whose subject was T cells in Graves' hyperthyroidism and ophthalmopathy.

Sequencing was performed on peripheral blood mononuclear cells (PBMCs), taken at new diagnosis, from a patient treated with antithyroid drugs. V gene TRBV28 combines with J gene TRBJ2-3; perhaps D is TRBD1 or TRBD2 (6 bases each). This clonotype originated in a woman younger than 45 with Graves disease. The CDR3 reads CASSLALYRGVRADTQYF. The DNA of the CDR3 is TGTGCCAGCAGTTTGGCTCTTTATAGGGGGGTAAGGGCAGATACGCAGTATTTT.